This T cell receptor beta chain was documented in a study of early stage breast cancer tumors. Study-wide context: Under 10 ER+/PR+/HER2- tumors were invasive ductal; a few were invasive lobular. Study observations and caveats: Tumors had about 2.6-fold higher T cell density than normal breast.

Comment on this clone: Its antigen is undetermined.

Data came from immunoSEQ multiplex PCR; TCRdb stores just in-frame clones and leaves some out. The top ten hold around 1.5% of the sample, which has 40,000 to 60,000 clones, roughly 84% seen once. The V gene's germline CDR1 is SNHLY and CDR2 FYNNEI. Trimming removed 7 bases from V and 4 bases from J; junction bases left unmatched: 5. The CDR3 has 13 amino acids. Sequencing was performed on blood. This sequence joins TRBV2 and TRBJ2-3; 7 bases fit TRBD2. The receptor's source is a person between 45 and 65 years old with breast cancer. CDR3 in amino acids: CASKGGSADTQYF. The CDR3 bases are TGTGCCAGCAAGGGCGGGAGCGCAGATACGCAGTATTTT.